This T cell receptor beta chain was identified in a study of cytomegalovirus exposure and HLA in healthy donors. The study, taken as a whole, reports: An ancestry cluster, one associated with Asian ancestry, reportedly showed fewer N-insertions than the approximately 650-donor mean in a later analysis. In a later analysis, most CMV-associated TCR beta chains appeared HLA-restricted.

Concerning this clone itself: Its antigen is still unknown.

Primers for the PCR totalled 60 Vbeta and 13 Jbeta. Here immunoSEQ multiplex PCR was the method, and the copy in TCRdb shows in-frame clones only, minus some. In the table there are around 150,000 clones, just over 65% of which are singletons. J gave up 9 bases and V 4 bases, and 12 bases lay outside the gene matches. The CDR3 consists of 15 residues. Germline CDR1 reads MNHNY; CDR2 reads SVGAGI (reference sequence). This TCR came from a woman aged 55-75 years in good health and CMV-seronegative. This chain links TRBV6-6 with TRBJ2-1, with 7 bases fitting TRBD1. The sequenced sample consisted of PBMCs. This CDR3 is CASSFTGTERGEQFF. The CDR3 DNA sequence: TGTGCCAGCAGTTTCACCGGGACAGAAAGGGGTGAGCAGTTCTTC.